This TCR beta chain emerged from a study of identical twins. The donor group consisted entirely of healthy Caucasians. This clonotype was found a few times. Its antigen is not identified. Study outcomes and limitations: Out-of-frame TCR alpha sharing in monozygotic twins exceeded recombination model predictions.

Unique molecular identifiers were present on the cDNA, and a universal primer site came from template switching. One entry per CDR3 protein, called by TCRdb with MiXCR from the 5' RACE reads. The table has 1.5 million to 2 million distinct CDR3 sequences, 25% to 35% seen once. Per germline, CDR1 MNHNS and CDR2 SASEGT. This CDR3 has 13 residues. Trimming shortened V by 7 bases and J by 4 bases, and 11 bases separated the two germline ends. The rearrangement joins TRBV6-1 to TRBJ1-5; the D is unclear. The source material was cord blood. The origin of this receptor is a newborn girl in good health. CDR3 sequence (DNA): TGTGCCAGCATCTTGGGGTTAAATCAGCCCCAGCATTTT. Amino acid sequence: CASILGLNQPQHF.